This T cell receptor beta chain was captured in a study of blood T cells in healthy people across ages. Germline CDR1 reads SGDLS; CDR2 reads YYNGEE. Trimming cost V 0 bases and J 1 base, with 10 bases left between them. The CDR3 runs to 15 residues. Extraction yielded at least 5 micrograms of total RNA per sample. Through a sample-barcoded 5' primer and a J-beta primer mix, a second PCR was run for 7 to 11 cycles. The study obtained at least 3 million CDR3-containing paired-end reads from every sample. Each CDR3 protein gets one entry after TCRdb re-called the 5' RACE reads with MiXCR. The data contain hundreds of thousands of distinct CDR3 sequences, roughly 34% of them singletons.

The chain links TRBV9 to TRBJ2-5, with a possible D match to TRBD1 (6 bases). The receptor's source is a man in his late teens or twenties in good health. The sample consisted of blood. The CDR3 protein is CASSVDWGLQETQYF. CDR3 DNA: TGTGCCAGCAGCGTAGATTGGGGGCTCCAAGAGACCCAGTACTTC.